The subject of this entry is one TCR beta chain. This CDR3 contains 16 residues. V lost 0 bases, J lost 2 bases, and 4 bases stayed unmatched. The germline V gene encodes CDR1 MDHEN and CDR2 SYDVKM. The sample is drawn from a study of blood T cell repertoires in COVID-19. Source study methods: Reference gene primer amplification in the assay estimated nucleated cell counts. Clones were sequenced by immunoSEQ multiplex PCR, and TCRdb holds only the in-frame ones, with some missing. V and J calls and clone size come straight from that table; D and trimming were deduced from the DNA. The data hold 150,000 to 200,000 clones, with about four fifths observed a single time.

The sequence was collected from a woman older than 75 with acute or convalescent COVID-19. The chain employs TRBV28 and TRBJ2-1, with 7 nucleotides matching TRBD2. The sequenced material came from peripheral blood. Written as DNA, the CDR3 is TGTGCCAGCAGTTTATGGGCTAGCGGAGCCTACAATGAGCAGTTCTTC. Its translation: CASSLWASGAYNEQFF. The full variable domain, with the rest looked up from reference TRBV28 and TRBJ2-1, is DVKVTQSSRYLVKRTGEKVFLECVQDMDHENMFWYRQDPGLGLRLIYFSYDVKMKEKGDIPEGYSVSREKKERFSLILESASTNQTSMYLCASSLWASGAYNEQFFGPGTRLTVL.